Listed below are T cell receptor beta chains from one sample, sequenced in a study of technical replicates of blood from a handful of donors. Data came from immunoSEQ multiplex PCR; TCRdb stores just in-frame clones and leaves some out. The sample includes about 99,000 clones, around 95% of them seen just once. The sample consisted of T cells isolated from PBMCs. These receptors all come from a human donor in good health. The CDR3 runs from the conserved cysteine through the conserved F or W. Fields, in order: V gene, clone size, D gene, J gene, CDR3 DNA, CDR3 protein. The D gene is left open where the match is weak. Expanded clones are given a class, and other clones once, few, many or no size at all.

>TRBV6-5|.|.|TRBJ2-7
TGTGCCACCCGGACAGATCGGTACGAGCAGTACTTC
CATRTDRYEQYF
>TRBV19|.|TRBD1|TRBJ1-5
TGTGCCACCGACCTCGGGACAGGGAACAATCAGCCCCAGCATTTT
CATDLGTGNNQPQHF
>TRBV19|.|.|TRBJ1-5
TGTGCCAGTACCCATACTCTTCGACAGTCTTATAGCAATCAGCCCCAGCATTTT
CASTHTLRQSYSNQPQHF
>TRBV6-1|.|.|TRBJ2-7
TGTGCCAGCAGTGCCCACGAGCAGTACTTC
CASSAHEQYF
>TRBV5-1|few|.|TRBJ2-1
TGCGCCAGCCATAGGAGCGATTATAGCTCCTACAATGAGCAGTTCTTC
CASHRSDYSSYNEQFF
>TRBV7-9|.|TRBD1|TRBJ2-7
TGTGCCAGCAGCTCGAACCGCGGGACAGGGCACTACGAGCAGTACTTC
CASSSNRGTGHYEQYF
>TRBV29-1|.|TRBD1|TRBJ1-1
TGCAGCGTTTCTAGGACAGGGGGGAACACTGAAGCTTTCTTT
CSVSRTGGNTEAFF
>TRBV6-1|once|.|TRBJ1-2
TGTGCCAGCAGTGAAGTGGGGAGATGGTATGGCTACACCTTC
CASSEVGRWYGYTF
>TRBV11-2|.|TRBD1|TRBJ1-2
TGTGCCAGCAGCTCTATCAGGGACAGGGGCAGTGGCTACACCTTC
CASSSIRDRGSGYTF
>TRBV9|.|.|TRBJ1-2
TGTGCCAGCAGCGTAGCTCCGGGGAGTAACTATGGCTACACCTTC
CASSVAPGSNYGYTF
>TRBV6-1|.|TRBD2|TRBJ2-1
TGTGCCAGCAGTGAATATCCCGGGACTAGGGCCACCAATGAGCAGTTCTTC
CASSEYPGTRATNEQFF
>TRBV5-1|.|.|TRBJ2-5
TGCGCCAGCAGCTTATTTCCGGGAACCCAAGAGACCCAGTACTTC
CASSLFPGTQETQYF
>TRBV4-1|.|.|TRBJ1-6
TGCGCCAGCATCGGGGGGTCAGAGGGATATAATTCACCCCTCCACTTT
CASIGGSEGYNSPLHF
>TRBV7-2|.|TRBD1|TRBJ1-2
TGTGCCAGCAGCTTAGCTGGGACAGCTTTGGGCAGCACCTTC
CASSLAGTALGSTF
>TRBV11-3|.|.|TRBJ2-7
TGTGCCAGCAGCTACGGGACACAAGCCTACGAGCAGTACTTC
CASSYGTQAYEQYF
>TRBV30|.|.|TRBJ1-5
TGTGCCTGGAGTGAAGCGCAGCCAGATCAGCCCCAGCATTTT
CAWSEAQPDQPQHF
>TRBV7-3|.|.|TRBJ2-2
TGTGCCAGCAGCCTGTCAGGGCATCGTAACACCGGGGAGCTGTTTTTT
CASSLSGHRNTGELFF
>TRBV19|.|.|TRBJ1-1
TGTGCCAGTGCTAGCGGACAGAGCTTGAACACTGAAGCTTTCTTT
CASASGQSLNTEAFF
>TRBV2|.|TRBD2|TRBJ2-2
TGTGCCAGCGAGACTAGCGTTTTCCGCACCGGGGAGCTGTTTTTT
CASETSVFRTGELFF
>TRBV18|.|.|TRBJ2-1
TGTGCCAGCTCACCATCAGTCTCCTACAATGAGCAGTTCTTC
CASSPSVSYNEQFF
>TRBV5-4|.|.|TRBJ2-1
TGTGCCAGCAGCTTGGGTCCGGGGTTCTACAATGAGCAGTTCTTC
CASSLGPGFYNEQFF
>TRBV10-3|.|.|TRBJ2-2
TGTGCCATACGACTCCCGGGGAACACCGGGGAGCTGTTTTTT
CAIRLPGNTGELFF
>TRBV4-1|.|.|TRBJ1-2
TGCGCCAGCAGCCGAGGTGGGGCCCACTATGGCTACACCTTC
CASSRGGAHYGYTF
>TRBV28|.|TRBD1|TRBJ1-2
TGTGCCAGCAGTGCAGGGACAGGGAATCAGGTCGGCTACACCTTC
CASSAGTGNQVGYTF
>TRBV9|once|.|TRBJ2-1
TGTGCCAGCAGCGGCCTTGGAGGCTCCTACAATGAGCAGTTCTTC
CASSGLGGSYNEQFF
>TRBV10-1|once|TRBD1|TRBJ2-3
TGCGCCAGCAGACCGAACAAGGGGGCGCAGACGCAGTATTTT
CASRPNKGAQTQYF
>TRBV5-8|.|TRBD1|TRBJ1-4
TGTGCCAGCAGCCCGGGGACAGAGGCTAATGAAAAACTGTTTTTT
CASSPGTEANEKLFF
>TRBV30|.|.|TRBJ1-2
TGTGTCGGGTCGCGGGGGGGCCTTGCTGGTGCTGGCTACACCTTC
CVGSRGGLAGAGYTF
>TRBV9|.|.|TRBJ2-7
TGTGCCAGCAGCCCCTCTCCGGACAGCTACGAGCAGTACTTC
CASSPSPDSYEQYF
>TRBV27|.|TRBD1|TRBJ1-2
TGTGCCAGCAGTTTCTCGACAGGGACCTATGGCTACACCTTC
CASSFSTGTYGYTF
>TRBV11-2|.|.|TRBJ2-7
TGTGCCAGCTCACCCGGGGACGTGGGGGGGCAGTACTTC
CASSPGDVGGQYF
>TRBV2|once|.|TRBJ2-3
TGTGCCAGCAGTCCGGAGGTCGGGTCAGATACGCAGTATTTT
CASSPEVGSDTQYF
>TRBV28|.|TRBD1|TRBJ1-4
TGTGCCAGCAGTCTCAACAGGGGGCGGGGTGAAAAACTGTTTTTT
CASSLNRGRGEKLFF
>TRBV15|once|TRBD2|TRBJ2-5
TGTGCCACCAGCAGGGGACTAGCGGGGGAAGAGACCCAGTACTTC
CATSRGLAGEETQYF
>TRBV7-2|once|.|TRBJ1-4
TGTGCCAGCAGCTTAGCCGCAGGCGATAAACTGTTTTTT
CASSLAAGDKLFF
>TRBV10-3|.|.|TRBJ2-1
TGTGCCATCAGCGTTAACTACCCGAGCTCCTACAATGAGCAGTTCTTC
CAISVNYPSSYNEQFF
>TRBV28|once|TRBD1|TRBJ1-1
TGTGCCAGCAGTCCTGGGGACAGGGGCACTGAAGCTTTCTTT
CASSPGDRGTEAFF
>TRBV23-1|.|.|TRBJ2-7
TGCGCCAGCAGTCTATGGCCGCTCCCCTACGAGCAGTACTTC
CASSLWPLPYEQYF
>TRBV7-6|.|TRBD2|TRBJ2-7
TGTGCCAGCAGCAAGGGACTAGGCTACGAGCAGTACTTC
CASSKGLGYEQYF
>TRBV27|.|.|TRBJ2-5
TGTGCCAGCAGTTCTGAAGGCTGGAGGTCCCAGTACTTC
CASSSEGWRSQYF
>TRBV5-4|.|.|TRBJ1-5
TGTGCCAGCAGCTTGGGACAGCCTAATAGCAATCAGCCCCAGCATTTT
CASSLGQPNSNQPQHF
>TRBV7-8|.|.|TRBJ1-5
TGTGCCAGCAGCTTAGCCCAAAATCAGCCCCAGCATTTT
CASSLAQNQPQHF
>TRBV28|.|TRBD2|TRBJ2-1
TGTGCCAGCAGTTTAAGTCGAACTAGCGGGGGACTACTTTACAATGAGCAGTTCTTC
CASSLSRTSGGLLYNEQFF
>TRBV4-1|.|TRBD1|TRBJ1-4
TGCGCCAGCAGCCAAGTCGCGAAGGGCAGGGGGCCGATGGGGGGTGAAAAACTGTTTTTT
CASSQVAKGRGPMGGEKLFF
>TRBV5-1|.|TRBD2|TRBJ2-7
TGCGCCAGCAGCACGACTAGCGGGGGGTTAGAGCAGTACTTC
CASSTTSGGLEQYF
>TRBV4-1|.|TRBD2|TRBJ2-1
TGCGCCAGCAGCCAGGGACTAGCGGGAGGCGATGAGCAGTTCTTC
CASSQGLAGGDEQFF
>TRBV27|.|.|TRBJ1-2
TGTGCCAGCAGCCAAAGGTGGACGGGGGGCTACACCTTC
CASSQRWTGGYTF